This TCR beta chain was obtained from a study of control samples from healthy donors and cancer patients. Germline CDR1 reads SGHRS; CDR2 reads YFSETQ. This CDR3 region has 15 residues. V gave up 3 bases and J gave up 2 bases; unmatched junction bases: 5. Sequencing was performed with immunoSEQ multiplex PCR; in TCRdb, only in-frame clones are kept and a portion is missing. The sample yields 90,000 or so clones, approximately 90% seen once. The chain is built from TRBV5-1 and TRBJ2-1, with TRBD1 matching 7 bases. The sequence derives from a woman in her 70s in good health. The sample consisted of blood. The CDR3 reads CASSSEGAAYNEQFF. CDR3 nucleotides: TGCGCCAGCAGCTCCGAGGGGGCGGCCTACAATGAGCAGTTCTTC.